This T cell receptor beta chain was recovered during a study of blood T cell repertoires in COVID-19. This clone was counted a single time. In the study's own analysis: It was from reference gene primer amplification that nucleated cell counts were estimated. The protocol was immunoSEQ multiplex PCR, while the TCRdb copy is restricted to in-frame clones and leaves out a portion. For V, J and clone size, that table is used; D and trimming come from the DNA. The data contain tens of thousands of clones, about 82% of them singletons. The germline CDR1 and CDR2 sequences are SGHNT and YENEEA. V shed 4 bases and J shed 0 bases, with 4 bases lying between them. The CDR3 runs to 13 residues.

The chain has TRBV11-3 and TRBJ2-4, with D hard to call. The specimen was peripheral blood. This clonotype was sampled from a human donor in a cohort sampled during active COVID-19. The CDR3 loop is CASSSGAKNIQYF. CDR3 coding DNA: TGTGCCAGCAGCTCAGGAGCCAAAAACATTCAGTACTTC.